The 19 T cell receptor beta chains given below trace back to one sample, sequenced in a study of cytomegalovirus exposure and HLA in healthy donors (dated by TCRdb to about 2017). The library relied on the immunoSEQ multiplex PCR assay. A mixture of 60 forward primers for TCR Vbeta segments and 13 reverse primers for TCR Jbeta segments was used in the multiplex PCR. TCRdb obtained this table from immuneACCESS and retained in-frame rearrangements with V and J assigned. These tables miss some clones; where compared with another copy, unresolved V genes account for less than half of the shortfall, and the remainder is unexplained. The sample profile shows some 120,000 clones; 80% to 85% of them were found once. Approximately 0.93% of the sample lies in the top ten. The sequencing input was PBMCs. The receptors here all came from a human donor in good health.

The chain employs TRBV19 and TRBJ2-7; 11 nucleotides agree with TRBD2. The V gene's germline CDR1 is LNHDA and CDR2 SQIVND (reference sequence). V dropped 5 bases and J dropped 4; count of bases not matched to a gene: 4. The CDR3 loop spans 14 amino acids. The CDR3 region is CASSLAGGSYEQYF. DNA of the CDR3: TGTGCCAGTAGTCTAGCGGGGGGTTCTTACGAGCAGTACTTC.

This clone was seen only a few times. V and J are TRBV5-6 and TRBJ2-1; TRBD1 matches at 9 bases. J gave up 9 bases and V 4 bases, and 5 bases lay outside the gene matches. Germline CDR1 reads SGHDT; CDR2 reads YYEEEE. The CDR3 is 13 residues long. The CDR3 loop is CASSPDRGVEQFF. CDR3 bases: TGTGCCAGCAGCCCGGACAGGGGAGTTGAGCAGTTCTTC.

This clone has just one count. Mismatch with germline at one junction end may stem from a read error. The rearrangement uses TRBV14 and TRBJ2-5; 8 positions agree with TRBD1. Germline CDR1 is SGHDN and CDR2 is FVKESK. The CDR3 runs to 16 residues. The CDR3 DNA reads as TGTGCCAGCAGCCAAGATGGATTACTGTCGTGGGGACAGGTCGACTTC. Translating it yields CASSQDGLLSWGQVDF.

This clone was detected only once. J is TRBJ2-7 and V is TRBV6-5; D is undetermined. The CDR3 runs 13 residues. Trimming removed 7 bases from V and 2 bases from J, with 12 bases in between. Germline V gene lookup returns CDR1 MNHEY and CDR2 SVGAGI. This chain's CDR3 is CASMGSLAYEQYF. CDR3 DNA: TGTGCCAGCATGGGCTCCCTCGCCTACGAGCAGTACTTC.

The V and J genes are TRBV15 and TRBJ1-4; unclear D gene. The CDR3 length is 15 residues. Germline assignment: CDR1 LNHNV and CDR2 YYDKDF (reference sequence). Trimming shortened V by 0 bases and J by 8 bases, and 13 bases separated the two germline ends. The CDR3 loop is CATSRDRVEPEKLFF. CDR3 DNA sequence: TGTGCCACCAGCAGAGATCGGGTAGAGCCAGAAAAACTGTTTTTT.

This chain uses TRBV27 with TRBJ2-7; tentative D call: TRBD1 (6 bases). Germline V lookup: CDR1 MNHEY, CDR2 SMNVEV (reference sequence). V was pared by 5 bases and J by 3 bases, with 11 bases between. CDR3 size: 13 residues. The CDR3 DNA follows: TGTGCCAGCAGTCGGACAGTCGACTACGAGCAGTACTTC. Protein sequence: CASSRTVDYEQYF.

The chain has TRBV6-5 and TRBJ1-2, with 9 bases aligning to TRBD1. Germline V gene lookup returns CDR1 MNHEY and CDR2 SVGAGI. The CDR3 has 15 residues. V trimming: 1 base; J trimming: 4 bases; junction bases outside the gene matches: 4. CDR3 coding DNA: TGTGCCAGCAGTTACTTACAGGGGGCAGGCTATGGCTACACCTTC. The encoded protein is CASSYLQGAGYGYTF.

The chain links TRBV11-3 to TRBJ2-2; no definite D call. The CDR3 runs to 13 residues. The ends were cut back, 1 base at V and 6 bases at J, with 6 bases in the middle. Germline V gene data show CDR1 as SGHNT and CDR2 as YENEEA. CDR3 region: CASSLGAAGELFF. The CDR3 coding sequence is TGTGCCAGCAGCTTAGGTGCGGCCGGGGAGCTGTTTTTT. Using reference TRBV11-3 and TRBJ2-2 for the parts outside the CDR3, the full variable domain is EAGVVQSPRYKIIEKKQPVAFWCNPISGHNTLYWYLQNLGQGPELLIRYENEEAVDDSQLPKDRFSAERLKGVDSTLKIQPAELGDSAVYLCASSLGAAGELFFGEGSRLTVL.

This clone turned up a few times. V and J are TRBV5-4 and TRBJ2-7, with 12 bases identical to TRBD2. The germline V gene has CDR1 SGHNT and CDR2 YYREEE (reference sequence). This CDR3 is 14 amino acids long. After removal of 4 bases from V and 4 bases from J, the junction contained 3 bases not matched to a gene. The CDR3: CASSPTSGGYEQYF. CDR3 DNA: TGTGCCAGCAGCCCGACTAGCGGGGGTTACGAGCAGTACTTC.

V is TRBV6-6 and J is TRBJ2-2; D uncertain. V was cut by 6 bases and J by 6 bases, with 11 bases left in between. The germline V gene has CDR1 MNHNY and CDR2 SVGAGI (reference sequence). CDR3 length: 13 residues. CDR3 region: CASSMSQAGELFF. For the CDR3, the DNA is TGTGCCAGCAGCATGAGTCAGGCCGGGGAGCTGTTTTTT.

This rearrangement joins TRBV29-1 to TRBJ2-1; 7 bases are a match to TRBD1. This CDR3 contains 12 residues. Germline V CDR1 and CDR2: SQVTM, ANQGSEA. V lost 2 bases and J lost 13; bases outside the gene matches: 8. The CDR3 loop reads CSVERDREAQFF. The CDR3 DNA reads as TGCAGCGTTGAAAGGGACAGAGAGGCCCAGTTCTTC.

The J gene is TRBJ1-2, the V gene TRBV25-1; D perhaps matches TRBD1 (6 bases). Germline loops: CDR1 MGHDK, CDR2 SYGVNS. The CDR3 runs to 15 residues. V lost 1 base, J lost 8 bases, and 17 bases lay in between. The CDR3 loop reads CASSESDRTGGGYTF. The CDR3 nucleotides read TGTGCCAGCAGTGAATCAGACAGGACGGGCGGAGGCTACACCTTC.

The chain has TRBV5-8 and TRBJ2-7; 7 bases agree with TRBD1. This CDR3 comprises 14 residues. Germline V CDR1 and CDR2: SGHTS, YDEGEE. Trimming took 6 bases from V and 4 from J; bases not matched to a gene: 10. In nucleotides, the CDR3 is TGTGCCAGCACTCCCGGGACAGATCAATACGAGCAGTACTTC. Its translation is CASTPGTDQYEQYF.

In its sample, this clone was seen once. Its ends do not fully match the called genes, so a read error is possible. This chain links TRBV7-9 with TRBJ1-5; 9 nucleotides line up with TRBD1. Per the germline V gene, CDR1 is SEHNR and CDR2 is FQNEAQ (reference sequence). This CDR3 is 15 amino acids long. CDR3 residues: CSSSLQGASLQPQHF. The CDR3 region has the DNA TGTTCCAGCAGCTTACAGGGGGCGTCTTTACAGCCCCAGCATTTT.

The chain uses TRBV7-9 and TRBJ1-3, with D perhaps matching TRBD1 (5 bases). The CDR3 is 14 amino acids. V was clipped by 6 bases and J by 3 bases, with 12 bases between them. Germline V gives CDR1 SEHNR, CDR2 FQNEAQ (reference sequence). CDR3: CASRQDSVGNTIYF. In DNA, the CDR3 is TGTGCCAGCAGACAAGACAGTGTTGGAAACACCATATATTTT.

The gene calls are TRBV11-2 and TRBJ1-4; maybe TRBD1 (6 bases). Trimming took 4 bases from V and 3 from J, leaving 15 bases between them. The germline CDR1 and CDR2 sequences are SGHAT and FQNNGV. This CDR3 comprises 16 residues. Written as DNA, the CDR3 is TGTGCCAGCAGCTCAGGGAATACAGGGCCTAATGAAAAACTGTTTTTT. Amino acids: CASSSGNTGPNEKLFF.

Only one count was recorded for this clone. This sequence joins TRBV9 and TRBJ2-3; D unclear. The CDR3 loop spans 13 amino acids. Germline V gene lookup returns CDR1 SGDLS and CDR2 YYNGEE. V dropped 3 bases and J dropped 6 bases, with 11 bases sitting between them. The CDR3 loop reads CASSGAMMDTQYF. For the CDR3, the DNA is TGTGCCAGCAGCGGGGCCATGATGGATACGCAGTATTTT.

In this sample, this clone turned up once. This chain uses TRBV4-1 with TRBJ2-3; TRBD1 might be the D (6 bases). The CDR3 is 17 residues long. Germline loops: CDR1 MGHRA, CDR2 YSYEKL. V lost 2 bases to trimming and J lost 0 bases, with 15 bases between them. The CDR3 loop is CASSQTSRGQSTDTQYF. The CDR3 DNA is TGCGCCAGCAGCCAAACTTCCCGGGGACAAAGCACAGATACGCAGTATTTT.

This clone was picked up one time. V and J are TRBV6-1 and TRBJ1-2, with 7 positions matching TRBD1. The CDR3 length is 19 residues. The germline V gene has CDR1 MNHNS and CDR2 SASEGT. V gave up 2 bases and J gave up 8 bases; unmatched junction bases: 23. The CDR3 is CASSEFMELLRQDRAGYTF. The CDR3 DNA follows: TGTGCCAGCAGTGAATTTATGGAACTACTACGCCAAGACAGGGCAGGCTACACCTTC.